This T cell receptor (beta chain) was retrieved from a study of early T cells in non-severe SARS-CoV-2 infection (dated by TCRdb to about 2021). Study-wide context: TCR sequencing used bulk RNA from unsorted whole blood, so alpha and beta chains could not be paired.

The library was built by means of 5' RACE. TCRdb names NextSeq 500 as the instrument used. In the TCR library protocol, unique molecular identifiers were attached to individual cDNA molecules to correct for PCR bias and sequencing error. Both TCR alpha and beta chains were sequenced, and tight co-correlation was observed between alpha and beta sequence abundances in each sample. From the authors' description of their analysis: Decombinator V4 was used to perform V gene, J gene and CDR3 annotation of TCR sequences. Expanded TCRs were defined as changing significantly between any two time points under a Poisson model with p below 0.0001. TCR abundances were normalised to the total number of TCRs sequenced in each sample and reported as counts per million. MAIT TCRs were defined by TRAV1-2 paired with TRAJ12, TRAJ20 or TRAJ33, and iNKT TCRs by TRAV10 paired with TRAJ18. A search of VDJdb, accessed on 1 November 2021, was run for TCRs annotated to CMV, EBV and SARS-CoV-2, with TCRs annotated for multiple antigens excluded. TCRdb reprocessing: public reads trimmed at Q25 with fastp, clones called with MiXCR, in-frame beta chains kept. Duplicate CDR3 protein sequences are folded into a single record with the most common DNA and genes. These V and J calls derive from TCRdb rather than the authors' analysis. Across this sample there are 55,000 to 75,000 distinct CDR3 sequences, with 9% to 15% seen only once. Approximately 3.9% of the sample is held by the ten biggest clonotypes.

The research as a whole found: VDJdb matching was skewed toward anti-spike CD8 responses and likely underestimated virus-specific expansions by missing private and CD4 specificities.

This clonotype has more than one count but fewer than ten. Its antigen is not yet known. Qualities for individual bases were not recorded, and no much larger clone is one base off. Including the terminal cysteine and phenylalanine, the CDR3 comprises 17 residues. Only the CDR3 DNA is retained, 51 bases long and in frame from the first base. V is cut back by 1 base and J by 1 base, with 5 bases in the junction unmatched. In the germline V gene, CDR1 corresponds to MDHEN and CDR2 to SYDVKM. This was a case-control study nested in a cohort of healthcare workers in London, UK, who had nasopharyngeal swab PCR tests and blood samples taken every week. Healthcare workers were recruited during the week of the UK lockdown, between 23 and 31 March 2020, and followed weekly for up to 16 weeks.

Sample: whole blood. The chain joins TRBV28 to TRBJ1-5; TRBD1 matches 9 bases in the middle. The receptor was isolated from an adult who was a healthcare worker with PCR-confirmed SARS-CoV-2 infection or an uninfected control (not recorded which). CDR3 protein: CASSLYGTGLSNQPQHF. The DNA is TGTGCCAGCAGTTTATATGGGACAGGGTTGAGCAATCAGCCCCAGCATTTT.